This T cell receptor beta chain comes out of a study of cytomegalovirus exposure and HLA in healthy donors. Study-level results: In a later analysis, HLA-associated TCR beta chains were more clonally expanded than equally common others. Several top significant clusters appeared, in a later analysis, to be linked to common viral pathogens.

Vbeta (60) and Jbeta (13) primers were used in the PCR. The table came from immunoSEQ multiplex PCR; TCRdb's copy has only in-frame clones and leaves some out. The sample consists of roughly 140,000 clones, around 79% of them appearing once. A note on this clone: The antigen remains unidentified.

Germline V gives CDR1 SQVTM, CDR2 ANQGSEA. V gave up 7 bases and J gave up 2 bases, with 14 bases separating them. This CDR3 is built from 13 residues. The sample comprised PBMCs. The chain employs TRBV29-1 and TRBJ1-2; D call uncertain. The TCR originated in a man aged 25 to 40 in good health and CMV-seropositive. The CDR3 region is CSALPGANYGYTF. The CDR3 DNA reads as TGCAGCGCCCTACCGGGAGCCAACTATGGCTACACCTTC.